This is a list of T cell receptor beta chains from one sample in a study of OX40 agonist ivuxolimab in advanced cancers. Assay: immunoSEQ multiplex PCR; the TCRdb copy retains only in-frame clones and omits some. The profile shows about 16,000 clones, just over 85% of them singletons. The sample in question was CD4+ or CD8+ T cells sorted from blood, obtained in a trial of the OX40 agonist ivuxolimab. These receptors all come from an adult with an advanced solid tumor such as melanoma, head and neck, liver or kidney cancer. The CDR3 runs from the conserved cysteine through the conserved F or W. Fields, in order: CDR3 protein, CDR3 DNA, V gene, J gene, D gene, clone size. D genes are given only for firm matches. A row's size may be missing; if present it is once, few, many or a size class.

cdr3_aa: CASSPSVPGLSTGANVLTF
cdr3_nt: TGTGCCAGCTCACCTTCAGTACCGGGACTCTCGACTGGGGCCAACGTCCTGACTTTC
v_call: TRBV18
j_call: TRBJ2-6
d_call: NA
clone_size: NA

cdr3_aa: CASSTGWDNQPQHF
cdr3_nt: TGTGCCAGCAGCACAGGGTGGGACAATCAGCCCCAGCATTTT
v_call: TRBV5-6
j_call: TRBJ1-5
d_call: NA
clone_size: NA

cdr3_aa: CASSLAGAGAGNTIYF
cdr3_nt: TGCGCCAGCAGCTTGGCCGGTGCAGGGGCTGGAAACACCATATATTTT
v_call: TRBV5-1
j_call: TRBJ1-3
d_call: NA
clone_size: NA

cdr3_aa: CAWADFYEQYF
cdr3_nt: TGTGCCTGGGCGGATTTCTACGAGCAGTACTTC
v_call: TRBV30
j_call: TRBJ2-7
d_call: NA
clone_size: NA

cdr3_aa: CASSLAVYYEQYF
cdr3_nt: TGTGCCAGCAGCTTAGCGGTGTACTACGAGCAGTACTTC
v_call: TRBV7-2
j_call: TRBJ2-7
d_call: NA
clone_size: few

cdr3_aa: CASSPGGNQPQHF
cdr3_nt: TGTGCCAGCAGCCCCGGGGGGAATCAGCCCCAGCATTTT
v_call: TRBV6-6
j_call: TRBJ1-5
d_call: NA
clone_size: NA

cdr3_aa: CASRQHYFGAGELFF
cdr3_nt: TGCGCCAGCCGCCAACACTACTTCGGGGCCGGGGAGCTGTTTTTT
v_call: TRBV4-1
j_call: TRBJ2-2
d_call: NA
clone_size: NA

cdr3_aa: CASSPPSGLNTGELFF
cdr3_nt: TGTGCCAGCTCACCACCCAGCGGATTAAACACCGGGGAGCTGTTTTTT
v_call: TRBV18
j_call: TRBJ2-2
d_call: NA
clone_size: NA

cdr3_aa: CASISLGGAYGYTF
cdr3_nt: TGTGCCAGCATCTCCTTAGGGGGGGCCTATGGCTACACCTTC
v_call: TRBV28
j_call: TRBJ1-2
d_call: NA
clone_size: NA

cdr3_aa: CASSHGLSSVYNEQFF
cdr3_nt: TGCGCCAGCAGCCATGGGCTCTCTAGCGTCTACAATGAGCAGTTCTTC
v_call: TRBV5-1
j_call: TRBJ2-1
d_call: NA
clone_size: NA

cdr3_aa: CASNLRRYNEQFF
cdr3_nt: TGTGCCAGCAACCTCCGGCGGTACAATGAGCAGTTCTTC
v_call: TRBV13
j_call: TRBJ2-1
d_call: NA
clone_size: NA

cdr3_aa: CAWSRPYNSPLHF
cdr3_nt: TGTGCCTGGAGTCGCCCTTATAATTCACCCCTCCACTTT
v_call: TRBV30
j_call: TRBJ1-6
d_call: NA
clone_size: NA

cdr3_aa: CASTRGVLYEQYF
cdr3_nt: TGTGCCAGCACCCGAGGGGTACTCTACGAGCAGTACTTC
v_call: TRBV7-2
j_call: TRBJ2-7
d_call: NA
clone_size: NA

cdr3_aa: CASSLDLAGGAGQTQYF
cdr3_nt: TGCGCCAGCAGCTTGGATCTAGCGGGAGGTGCGGGACAGACCCAGTACTTC
v_call: TRBV5-1
j_call: TRBJ2-5
d_call: TRBD2
clone_size: few

cdr3_aa: CASSVALSTDTQYF
cdr3_nt: TGTGCCAGCAGTGTGGCATTGAGCACAGATACGCAGTATTTT
v_call: TRBV2
j_call: TRBJ2-3
d_call: NA
clone_size: NA

cdr3_aa: CASSPVGGAKNIQYF
cdr3_nt: TGTGCCAGCAGCCCAGTTGGGGGGGCCAAAAACATTCAGTACTTC
v_call: TRBV7-9
j_call: TRBJ2-4
d_call: NA
clone_size: NA

cdr3_aa: CASSNTHNYGYTF
cdr3_nt: TGTGCCAGCAGTAATACACATAACTATGGCTACACCTTC
v_call: TRBV6-5
j_call: TRBJ1-2
d_call: NA
clone_size: NA

cdr3_aa: CATSTDSFSYEQYF
cdr3_nt: TGTGCCACTTCCACTGACTCGTTCTCCTACGAGCAGTACTTC
v_call: TRBV7-2
j_call: TRBJ2-7
d_call: NA
clone_size: NA

cdr3_aa: CASSIRAVRAYNEQFF
cdr3_nt: TGTGCCAGTAGTATCCGCGCGGTGAGGGCCTACAATGAGCAGTTCTTC
v_call: TRBV19
j_call: TRBJ2-1
d_call: NA
clone_size: NA

cdr3_aa: CASSLVSSWSYEQYF
cdr3_nt: TGCGCCAGCAGCTTGGTCTCTAGCTGGTCCTACGAGCAGTACTTC
v_call: TRBV5-1
j_call: TRBJ2-7
d_call: NA
clone_size: NA

cdr3_aa: CASSSPMETQYF
cdr3_nt: TGTGCCAGCAGCTCTCCTATGGAGACCCAGTACTTC
v_call: TRBV7-2
j_call: TRBJ2-5
d_call: NA
clone_size: NA

cdr3_aa: CASSPGTSGDRQQFF
cdr3_nt: TGTGCCAGCAGCCCAGGGACTAGCGGGGATCGCCAGCAGTTCTTC
v_call: TRBV11-3
j_call: TRBJ2-1
d_call: TRBD2
clone_size: few

cdr3_aa: CASSFLGQGRNTGELFF
cdr3_nt: TGTGCCAGCAGTTTCCTTGGACAGGGAAGGAACACCGGGGAGCTGTTTTTT
v_call: TRBV27
j_call: TRBJ2-2
d_call: TRBD1
clone_size: once

cdr3_aa: CSAVGVYEQYF
cdr3_nt: TGCAGTGCTGTCGGGGTTTACGAGCAGTACTTC
v_call: TRBV20-1
j_call: TRBJ2-7
d_call: NA
clone_size: NA

cdr3_aa: CASGELSSGANVLTF
cdr3_nt: TGTGCCAGCGGAGAACTGTCCTCTGGGGCCAACGTCCTGACTTTC
v_call: TRBV27
j_call: TRBJ2-6
d_call: NA
clone_size: NA

cdr3_aa: CASSPGVGLVNTEAFF
cdr3_nt: TGTGCCAGCAGCCCAGGGGTAGGGTTGGTGAACACTGAAGCTTTCTTT
v_call: TRBV6-6
j_call: TRBJ1-1
d_call: NA
clone_size: NA

cdr3_aa: CASSESGGGTDTQYF
cdr3_nt: TGTGCCAGCAGTGAGTCTGGGGGTGGCACAGATACGCAGTATTTT
v_call: TRBV6-4
j_call: TRBJ2-3
d_call: NA
clone_size: NA

cdr3_aa: CATRVGYGYTF
cdr3_nt: TGTGCCACAAGGGTCGGCTATGGCTACACCTTC
v_call: TRBV6-6
j_call: TRBJ1-2
d_call: NA
clone_size: NA

cdr3_aa: CASSLNRANEKLFF
cdr3_nt: TGTGCCAGCAGTTTAAATAGGGCAAATGAAAAACTGTTTTTT
v_call: TRBV6-5
j_call: TRBJ1-4
d_call: NA
clone_size: NA

cdr3_aa: CASSPGLAGVVDEQFF
cdr3_nt: TGCGCCAGCAGCCCGGGACTAGCGGGAGTAGTTGATGAGCAGTTCTTC
v_call: TRBV5-1
j_call: TRBJ2-1
d_call: TRBD2
clone_size: NA

cdr3_aa: CASSIVVRGAEAFF
cdr3_nt: TGTGCCAGTAGTATAGTTGTTCGGGGGGCTGAAGCTTTCTTT
v_call: TRBV19
j_call: TRBJ1-1
d_call: NA
clone_size: NA

cdr3_aa: CASSGGWTAGFTDTQYF
cdr3_nt: TGCGCCAGCAGTGGAGGGTGGACCGCTGGATTCACAGATACGCAGTATTTT
v_call: TRBV10-2
j_call: TRBJ2-3
d_call: NA
clone_size: NA

cdr3_aa: CASKREGQGAEKLFF
cdr3_nt: TGTGCCAGCAAGAGGGAAGGACAGGGGGCGGAAAAACTGTTTTTT
v_call: TRBV2
j_call: TRBJ1-4
d_call: TRBD1
clone_size: once

cdr3_aa: CASSDPLAGVTDTQYF
cdr3_nt: TGTGCCAGCAGTGATCCACTAGCGGGGGTCACAGATACGCAGTATTTT
v_call: TRBV2
j_call: TRBJ2-3
d_call: TRBD2
clone_size: NA

cdr3_aa: CASSPAVGLVYEQYF
cdr3_nt: TGTGCCAGCAGCCCAGCCGTCGGACTAGTATACGAGCAGTACTTC
v_call: TRBV7-9
j_call: TRBJ2-7
d_call: TRBD2
clone_size: NA

cdr3_aa: CASSLQAKLFF
cdr3_nt: TGTGCCAGCAGCTTACAAGCAAAACTGTTTTTT
v_call: TRBV7-9
j_call: TRBJ1-4
d_call: NA
clone_size: few

cdr3_aa: CAWSVGSLPSHEQFF
cdr3_nt: TGTGCCTGGAGTGTAGGCTCCCTGCCAAGTCATGAGCAGTTCTTC
v_call: TRBV30
j_call: TRBJ2-1
d_call: NA
clone_size: NA

cdr3_aa: CASSSRQVTDTQYF
cdr3_nt: TGTGCCAGCAGCTCCAGACAGGTTACAGATACGCAGTATTTT
v_call: TRBV9
j_call: TRBJ2-3
d_call: NA
clone_size: NA

cdr3_aa: CASGNDVGGLVSHEQYF
cdr3_nt: TGTGCCAGCGGAAATGACGTGGGGGGACTAGTCTCCCACGAGCAGTACTTC
v_call: TRBV2
j_call: TRBJ2-7
d_call: TRBD2
clone_size: NA

cdr3_aa: CASSNTETQYF
cdr3_nt: TGTGCCAGCAGCAACACAGAGACCCAGTACTTC
v_call: TRBV11-2
j_call: TRBJ2-5
d_call: NA
clone_size: NA

cdr3_aa: CAISGTGVAGELFF
cdr3_nt: TGTGCCATCAGTGGTACAGGGGTTGCCGGGGAGCTGTTTTTT
v_call: TRBV10-3
j_call: TRBJ2-2
d_call: TRBD1
clone_size: NA

cdr3_aa: CASSFGTEGVETQYF
cdr3_nt: TGTGCCAGCAGCTTCGGGACAGAAGGCGTAGAGACCCAGTACTTC
v_call: TRBV5-8
j_call: TRBJ2-5
d_call: TRBD1
clone_size: once

cdr3_aa: CASSPRGDTQYF
cdr3_nt: TGTGCCAGCAGCCCACGAGGCGATACGCAGTATTTT
v_call: TRBV7-2
j_call: TRBJ2-3
d_call: NA
clone_size: NA

cdr3_aa: CASSGTLTGELFF
cdr3_nt: TGTGCCAGCAGTGGGACCTTAACCGGGGAGCTGTTTTTT
v_call: TRBV25-1
j_call: TRBJ2-2
d_call: NA
clone_size: NA